Following are 18 T cell receptor beta chains from one sample sequenced in a study of blood T cell repertoires in COVID-19. The data were produced by immunoSEQ multiplex PCR, yet TCRdb's version contains in-frame clones alone and is incomplete. The sample includes about 52,000 clones, 85% to 90% of them seen just once. Sequencing used peripheral blood. The source is a man aged 65-85 years with acute or convalescent COVID-19.

This clone came up a few times. The genes are TRBV10-3 and TRBJ2-5; TRBD2 matches at 7 bases. J was trimmed by 1 base and V by 10 bases; bases with no gene match: 9. The CDR3 totals 14 residues. Germline V gene lookup returns CDR1 ENHRY and CDR2 SYGVKD. CDR3 in DNA: TGTGCCACCCGGTCAGGGAGGGCCCAAGAGACCCAGTACTTC. Encoded protein: CATRSGRAQETQYF.

The chain employs TRBV2 and TRBJ1-2; the match to TRBD1 covers 9 bases. From germline, CDR1 is SNHLY and CDR2 FYNNEI. After removal of 4 bases from V and 4 bases from J, the junction contained 4 bases not matched to a gene. This CDR3 is 14 amino acids long. CDR3: CASSVQGQGYGYTF. The CDR3 DNA reads TGTGCCAGCAGTGTGCAGGGACAGGGCTATGGCTACACCTTC.

This clone was seen a few times. This chain connects TRBV5-6 to TRBJ1-5, with D tentatively TRBD1 (5 bases). V lost 4 bases and J lost 0, with 11 bases in between. This CDR3 contains 15 residues. Germline V gene data show CDR1 as SGHDT and CDR2 as YYEEEE. CDR3 nucleotides: TGTGCCAGCAGCGCAGGGAGGTATAGCAATCAGCCCCAGCATTTT. Protein product: CASSAGRYSNQPQHF.

The J gene is TRBJ2-4, the V gene TRBV6-5; a weak D match, TRBD1 (5 bases). Germline-derived CDR1 and CDR2 are MNHEY and SVGAGI. The V and J ends lost 2 bases and 2 bases respectively, with 13 bases between them. The CDR3 runs to 16 residues. The CDR3 DNA is TGTGCCAGCAGTTACCATCCCACAGGATCCAAAAACATTCAGTACTTC. Translation gives CASSYHPTGSKNIQYF.

This chain uses TRBV7-2 with TRBJ1-6; possible D gene TRBD1, 5 bases. The CDR3 is made up of 16 amino acids. Per the germline V gene, CDR1 is SGHTA and CDR2 is FQGNSA. The V end was cut by 4 bases, the J end by 5 bases, with 15 bases between. The CDR3 protein is CASSSQGLANNSPLHF. The CDR3 region has the DNA TGTGCCAGCAGCTCCCAGGGACTCGCGAATAATTCACCCCTCCACTTT.

The chain has TRBV24-1 and TRBJ1-6; no clear D gene. The V gene's germline CDR1 is KGHDR and CDR2 SFDVKD. Between the trimmed V and J ends, which lost 8 bases and 5 bases, there was a span of 9 bases. The CDR3 has 13 amino acids. The CDR3 here is CATKGDDNSPLHF. CDR3 bases: TGTGCCACCAAGGGAGATGATAATTCACCCCTCCACTTT.

This sequence joins TRBV27 and TRBJ2-1, with D possibly TRBD1 on 6 matching bases. V was trimmed by 3 bases and J by 7 bases, leaving 13 bases between them. CDR1 and CDR2 from the germline V gene are MNHEY and SMNVEV (reference sequence). The CDR3 extends over 14 amino acids. Here the CDR3 DNA reads TGTGCCAGCAGTTTTAGCCCCGGACAGAATGAGCAGTTCTTC. Translation gives CASSFSPGQNEQFF.

This rearrangement joins TRBV19 to TRBJ1-1; D may be TRBD1 (5 bases). Germline values: CDR1 LNHDA, CDR2 SQIVND (reference sequence). The ends were cut back, 2 bases at V and 5 bases at J, with 12 bases in the middle. The CDR3 extends over 14 amino acids. The DNA of the CDR3 is TGTGCCAGTAGTATATGGGGCGCAAGGACTGAAGCTTTCTTT. Protein sequence: CASSIWGARTEAFF. The full variable domain, rest sourced from reference TRBV19 and TRBJ1-1, is DGGITQSPKYLFRKEGQNVTLSCEQNLNHDAMYWYRQDPGQGLRLIYYSQIVNDFQKGDIAEGYSVSREKKESFPLTVTSAQKNPTAFYLCASSIWGARTEAFFGQGTRLTVV.

The chain combines TRBV29-1 with TRBJ1-1; 11 positions agree with TRBD1. This CDR3 contains 15 residues. V shed 4 bases and J 4 bases; nucleotides not matched to a gene: 8. In germline, CDR1 is SQVTM, CDR2 ANQGSEA. The CDR3 region is CSVGIGTGGSTEAFF. The CDR3 nucleotides read TGCAGCGTTGGGATCGGGACAGGGGGATCCACTGAAGCTTTCTTT.

This chain joins TRBV28 and TRBJ2-3; D ambiguous. Germline V gives CDR1 MDHEN, CDR2 SYDVKM. This CDR3 has 15 amino acids. V was clipped by 2 bases and J by 2 bases, with 11 bases between them. The CDR3 DNA reads TGTGCCAGCAGTTTACTTAGCTCTGACACAGATACGCAGTATTTT. Translating gives CASSLLSSDTDTQYF.

This clone is a singleton in its sample. The V gene is TRBV4-3, the J gene TRBJ1-4; 9 bases are shared with TRBD1. V lost 0 bases, J lost 3 bases, and 8 bases stayed unmatched. Germline V gene data show CDR1 as LGHNA and CDR2 as YSLEER. The CDR3 is 18 amino acids. This chain's CDR3 is CASSQDSTGGLANEKLFF. CDR3 nucleotides: TGCGCCAGCAGCCAAGATTCAACAGGGGGCTTGGCTAATGAAAAACTGTTTTTT.

Details on this clone: Compared with germline, one end of the junction differs, possibly owing to a read error. The V gene is TRBV7-2, the J gene TRBJ2-7; 9 positions match TRBD2. The CDR3 spans 14 residues. The germline V gene encodes CDR1 SGHTA and CDR2 FQGNSA. The chain's CDR3 is CASSLAGANYEQYF. DNA for the CDR3: TGTGCCAGCAGTTTAGCGGGAGCCAACTACGAGCAGTACTTC. The whole variable domain, filled in from reference TRBV7-2 and TRBJ2-7, reads GAGVSQSPSNKVTEKGKDVELRCDPISGHTALYWYRQSLGQGLEFLIYFQGNSAPDKSGLPSDRFSAERTGGSVSTLTIQRTQQEDSAVYLCASSLAGANYEQYFGPGTRLTVT.

The chain links TRBV7-2 to TRBJ2-1, with 8 bases matching TRBD2. CDR3 length: 16 residues. Germline V lookup: CDR1 SGHTA, CDR2 FQGNSA. Unmatched junction bases numbered 6, after V lost 1 base and J lost 4 bases. CDR3: CASSLGVSGNYNEQFF. CDR3 DNA sequence: TGTGCCAGCAGCTTAGGGGTTAGCGGGAATTACAATGAGCAGTTCTTC.

The gene calls are TRBV27 and TRBJ2-1; D not resolved. The CDR3 sequence is 11 residues long. Germline V gene sequence: CDR1 MNHEY, CDR2 SMNVEV (reference sequence). The V gene lost 6 bases and the J gene lost 9 bases, with 9 bases spanning the gap. CDR3 amino acids: CASRNYGEQFF. The CDR3 DNA reads TGTGCCAGCAGGAACTACGGTGAGCAGTTCTTC.

This chain uses TRBV19 with TRBJ2-1, with 10 nucleotides matching TRBD2. This CDR3 contains 15 residues. Germline-derived CDR1 and CDR2 are LNHDA and SQIVND (reference sequence). V shed 6 bases, J shed 6 bases, and the junction held 8 bases outside the gene matches. The CDR3 region is CASRSGSGRANEQFF. CDR3 in DNA: TGTGCCAGTAGGAGCGGGAGCGGGAGGGCCAATGAGCAGTTCTTC.

The chain recombines TRBV20-1 with TRBJ2-1; D is undetermined. CDR3 length: 16 residues. The germline V gene has CDR1 DFQATT and CDR2 SNEGSKA (reference sequence). Between the trimmed V and J ends, which lost 3 bases and 0 bases, there was a span of 15 bases. CDR3 region: CSASQSRPVSYNEQFF. The DNA for the CDR3 is TGCAGTGCTAGTCAATCGCGGCCGGTCTCCTACAATGAGCAGTTCTTC.

J is TRBJ2-3 and V is TRBV5-1, with 7 nucleotides matching TRBD2. The CDR3 consists of 16 residues. V gave up 4 bases and J gave up 0 bases; unmatched junction bases: 8. The V gene's germline CDR1 is SGHRS and CDR2 YFSETQ. The CDR3 sequence is CASSPASGSSTDTQYF. CDR3 sequence (DNA): TGCGCCAGCAGCCCTGCTAGCGGATCTAGCACAGATACGCAGTATTTT. The variable domain in full, with the rest retrieved from reference TRBV5-1 and TRBJ2-3, is KAGVTQTPRYLIKTRGQQVTLSCSPISGHRSVSWYQQTPGQGLQFLFEYFSETQRNKGNFPGRFSGRQFSNSRSEMNVSTLELGDSALYLCASSPASGSSTDTQYFGPGTRLTVL.

The rearrangement links TRBV5-1 to TRBJ1-4; TRBD1 agrees at 7 bases. In germline, CDR1 is SGHRS, CDR2 YFSETQ. The junction had 9 bases not matched to a gene; V was cut back by 4 bases and J by 0 bases. This CDR3 contains 17 residues. DNA for the CDR3: TGCGCCAGCAGCCCCCGACAGGGTCAAGCAACTAATGAAAAACTGTTTTTT. Translation: CASSPRQGQATNEKLFF.